This TCR beta chain was observed in a study of T-cell reconstitution after alpha-beta-depleted transplantation in children. As it was prepared, the TCRbeta library received unique molecular identifiers. TCRdb re-called the PCR reads with MiXCR, one entry per CDR3 protein. The sample shows more than 120,000 distinct CDR3 sequences, about 8.8% of them seen only once. Points from the study as a whole: Some patients' high day-60 TCRbeta diversity was traced to surviving recipient T cells and thymic progenitors. Several hundred graft clones that had expanded were reportedly the source of alpha-beta T cells about two months after transplant. One year after transplant, T-cell counts and diversity came mostly from newly produced T cells.

Trimming cost V 3 bases and J 4 bases; bases outside gene matches: 6. This CDR3 has 15 amino acids. Per germline, CDR1 ENHRY and CDR2 SYGVKD. This clonotype was counted between two and nine times. Its target is not known. The chain employs TRBV10-3 and TRBJ2-1, with 7 bases fitting TRBD2. This clonotype was sampled from a female patient between 2 and 10 years old who had a stem cell transplant for congenital amegakaryocytic thrombocytopenia, so the T cells may come from the graft donor. The sample in question was PBMCs, mostly from graft donor cells, obtained 180 days after TCRalphabeta/CD19-depleted stem cell transplant. The CDR3 coding sequence is TGTGCCATCAGTGACTTGGCGGGACTATACAATGAGCAGTTCTTC. Amino acids: CAISDLAGLYNEQFF.